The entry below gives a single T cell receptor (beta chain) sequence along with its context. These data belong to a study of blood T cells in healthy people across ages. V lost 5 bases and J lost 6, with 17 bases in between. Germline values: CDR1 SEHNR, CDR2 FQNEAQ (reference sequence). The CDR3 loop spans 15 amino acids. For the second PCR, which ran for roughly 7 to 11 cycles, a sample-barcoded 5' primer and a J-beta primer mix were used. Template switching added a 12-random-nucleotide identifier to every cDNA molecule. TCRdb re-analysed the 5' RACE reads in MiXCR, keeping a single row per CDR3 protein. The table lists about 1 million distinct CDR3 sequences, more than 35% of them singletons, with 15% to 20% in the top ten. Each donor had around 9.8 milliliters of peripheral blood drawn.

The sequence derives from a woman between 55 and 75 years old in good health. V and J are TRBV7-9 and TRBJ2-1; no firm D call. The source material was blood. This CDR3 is CASSAASRQFNEQFF. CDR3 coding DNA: TGTGCCAGCAGCGCCGCCAGCCGCCAATTCAATGAGCAGTTCTTC.